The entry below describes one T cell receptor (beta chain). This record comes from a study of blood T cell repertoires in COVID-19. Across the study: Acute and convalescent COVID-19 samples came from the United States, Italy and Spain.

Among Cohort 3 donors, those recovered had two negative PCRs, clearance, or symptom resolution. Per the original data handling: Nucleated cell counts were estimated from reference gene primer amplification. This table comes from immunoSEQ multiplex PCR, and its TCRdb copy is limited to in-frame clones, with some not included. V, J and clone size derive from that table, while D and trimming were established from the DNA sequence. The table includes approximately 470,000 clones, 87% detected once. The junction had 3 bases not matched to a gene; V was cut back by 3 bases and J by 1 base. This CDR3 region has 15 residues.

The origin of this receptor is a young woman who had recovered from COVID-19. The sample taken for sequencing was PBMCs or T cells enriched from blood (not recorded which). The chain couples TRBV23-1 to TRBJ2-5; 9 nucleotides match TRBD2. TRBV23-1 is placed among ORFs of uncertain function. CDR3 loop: CASSQLAGPQETQYF. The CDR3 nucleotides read TGCGCCAGCAGTCAGCTAGCGGGACCCCAAGAGACCCAGTACTTC.